This T cell receptor (beta chain) derives from a study of blood T cell repertoires in COVID-19. Whole-study context: COVID-19 samples, acute and convalescent, were from the United States, Italy and Spain.

Methods used by the authors: The assay estimated nucleated cells by amplifying reference gene primers. The repertoire was sequenced with immunoSEQ multiplex PCR; TCRdb's copy has only in-frame clones and lacks some. Clone size and V and J calls were adopted from that table, with D and trimming inferred from the DNA. The sample shows 150,000 to 200,000 clones, roughly 86% of them seen only once. This CDR3 is 16 amino acids long. V was trimmed by 2 bases and J by 2 bases, leaving 15 bases between them. Germline CDR1 reads MGHRA; CDR2 reads YSYEKL. The source material was peripheral blood. The genes are TRBV4-1 and TRBJ2-5, with D tentatively TRBD2 (6 bases). The receptor's source is a man between 40 and 49 years old with active or convalescent COVID-19. CDR3 residues: CASSQLGLTMQETQYF. The CDR3 DNA is TGCGCCAGCAGCCAACTGGGACTCACGATGCAAGAGACCCAGTACTTC.